This TCR beta chain stems from a study of T cell changes during pregnancy in multiple sclerosis. Produced via immunoSEQ multiplex PCR; TCRdb's table is partial and in-frame only. The sample carries around 50,000 clones, around 94% recorded once. This CDR3 has 13 amino acids. Germline V lookup: CDR1 GTSNPN, CDR2 SVGIG (reference sequence). V was shortened by 2 bases and J by 5 bases, with 10 bases between the two germline ends. The TCR comes from a female donor with multiple sclerosis, enrolled in a pregnancy study. The chain carries TRBV30 and TRBJ1-5; unclear D gene. The source material was CD4+ T cells from peripheral blood mononuclear cells, sampled in the first trimester of pregnancy. This CDR3 is CAWSPGVDQPQHF. CDR3 coding DNA: TGTGCCTGGAGTCCGGGTGTGGATCAGCCCCAGCATTTT. The entire variable domain, with the rest obtained from reference TRBV30 and TRBJ1-5, is as follows: SQTIHQWPATLVQPVGSPLSLECTVEGTSNPNLYWYRQAAGRGLQLLFYSVGIGQISSEVPQNLSASRPQDRQFILSSKKLLLSDSGFYLCAWSPGVDQPQHFGDGTRLSIL.